The 26 T cell receptor beta chains given below trace back to one sample, sequenced in a study of PD-L1 blockade in urothelial cancer (dated by TCRdb to 2016 to 2017). Libraries were prepared through the immunoSEQ multiplex PCR assay. Held by TCRdb, this immuneACCESS table contains in-frame sequences only and omits some clones. Under half of the omission traces to an unresolved V gene where checked; the cause of the rest is unknown. The sample has approximately 15,000 clones on record, roughly 87% of them singletons. The top ten clones comprise 5.9% of the sample. This material consisted of PBMCs, taken around atezolizumab (anti-PD-L1) treatment. Receptors originate from a man aged 50-60 years with urothelial cancer.

By sample fraction, this clone is medium-sized. The chain employs TRBV6-5 and TRBJ2-6; weak D call: TRBD2 (5 bases). The germline gives CDR1 MNHEY, CDR2 SVGAGI. V lost 2 bases and J 1 base, leaving 9 bases between the germline ends. CDR3 length: 16 residues. CDR3 region: CASSYTSGSGANVLTF. The CDR3 nucleotides are TGTGCCAGCAGTTACACGTCGGGGTCTGGGGCCAACGTCCTGACTTTC.

In this sample, this clone turned up a few times. The rearrangement joins TRBV10-1 to TRBJ2-7; 10 bases agree with TRBD2. In germline, CDR1 is WNHNN, CDR2 SYGVQD (reference sequence). This CDR3 spans 13 amino acids. Germline trimming cut 5 bases from V and 4 bases from J; bases unmatched to any gene: 2. The CDR3 loop is CASSSSGSYEQYF. The CDR3 bases are TGCGCCAGCAGTTCTAGCGGGAGTTACGAGCAGTACTTC.

This clone was recorded once. The genes are TRBV29-1 and TRBJ2-1; the D is unclear. CDR3 length: 12 residues. Trimming cost V 2 bases and J 7 bases, with 9 bases left between them. Germline CDR1 is SQVTM and CDR2 is ANQGSEA. The CDR3 coding sequence is TGCAGCGTTGAATCAACGAGGAATGAGCAGTTCTTC. As protein: CSVESTRNEQFF.

This clone was observed once. The chain joins TRBV5-4 to TRBJ2-7; 9 nucleotides match TRBD2. J was trimmed by 0 bases and V by 0 bases; bases with no gene match: 7. The CDR3 spans 17 residues. Germline V gene data show CDR1 as SGHNT and CDR2 as YYREEE (reference sequence). This CDR3 reads CASSLGVSGGSSYEQYF. The CDR3 DNA is TGTGCCAGCAGCTTGGGTGTTAGCGGGGGCAGCTCCTACGAGCAGTACTTC.

This rearrangement joins TRBV18 to TRBJ2-3; 7 bases map to TRBD1. Losses at the gene ends were 6 bases for V and 4 bases for J; bases not matched to a gene: 4. This CDR3 spans 13 amino acids. Looked up from germline, CDR1 is KGHSH and CDR2 is LQKENI. The CDR3 DNA is TGTGCCAGCTCTCGGACAGGACCAGATACGCAGTATTTT. Translated, it gives CASSRTGPDTQYF.

The V gene is TRBV7-2, the J gene TRBJ2-7; 7 bases are a match to TRBD1. The CDR3 loop spans 13 amino acids. Germline V gives CDR1 SGHTA, CDR2 FQGNSA. With 5 bases clipped from V and 5 bases from J, the junction kept 6 bases outside the gene matches. The CDR3: CASSLPGQNEQYF. The DNA of the CDR3 is TGTGCCAGCAGCCTACCGGGACAGAACGAGCAGTACTTC.

This clone was recorded only once. The V gene is TRBV7-9, the J gene TRBJ1-5; D is perhaps TRBD1 (5 bases). V shed 3 bases and J shed 4 bases, with 7 bases lying between them. Germline V gene data show CDR1 as SEHNR and CDR2 as FQNEAQ (reference sequence). The CDR3 consists of 13 residues. The CDR3 is CASSLQGNQPQHF. CDR3 sequence (DNA): TGTGCCAGCAGCTTGCAGGGAAATCAGCCCCAGCATTTT.

The chain carries TRBV9 and TRBJ2-1; 8 nucleotides match TRBD2. Unmatched junction bases numbered 6, after V lost 4 bases and J lost 6 bases. Germline V gives CDR1 SGDLS, CDR2 YYNGEE. The CDR3 has 14 amino acids. CDR3 protein: CASSSGTSINEQFF. In DNA form, the CDR3 reads TGTGCCAGCAGCTCCGGGACTAGTATCAATGAGCAGTTCTTC.

V usage is TRBV30 and J usage is TRBJ1-3; no clear D gene. With 0 bases removed from V and 4 bases from J, the gap between germline ends came to 7 bases. CDR1 and CDR2 from the germline V gene are GTSNPN and SVGIG (reference sequence). The CDR3 consists of 13 residues. The CDR3 DNA reads as TGTGCCTGGAGTGTGGCGGTAGGAAACACCATATATTTT. Its translation: CAWSVAVGNTIYF.

This clone was observed a few times. The chain joins TRBV5-4 to TRBJ2-6; 10 bases are shared with TRBD1. Germline lookup yields CDR1 SGHNT and CDR2 YYREEE (reference sequence). The CDR3 totals 17 residues. V gave up 4 bases and J gave up 2 bases; unmatched junction bases: 6. DNA for the CDR3: TGTGCCAGCAGCAGTCCCGGGACAGGGGCTGGGGCCAACGTCCTGACTTTC. It encodes CASSSPGTGAGANVLTF.

This clone was observed once. The CDR3 loop is CASSLAGGKNQPQHF. The DNA of the CDR3 is TGTGCCAGCAGCTTGGCCGGGGGGAAGAATCAGCCCCAGCATTTT. The rearrangement links TRBV5-5 to TRBJ1-5; the D gene is possibly TRBD1 (5 bases). Germline CDR1 and CDR2: SGHKS and YYEKEE (reference sequence). Trimming took 0 bases from V and 4 from J, leaving 11 bases between them. The CDR3 consists of 15 residues.

The table lists this clone with a few counts. The chain has TRBV5-6 and TRBJ2-3; 9 nucleotides agree with TRBD2. Germline assignment: CDR1 SGHDT and CDR2 YYEEEE. V lost 0 bases to trimming and J lost 5 bases; unmatched junction nucleotides: 13. The CDR3 sequence is 18 residues long. The CDR3 nucleotides are TGTGCCAGCAGCTTGGGGCCCCCGCTAGCGGGAAGAGGAGATACGCAGTATTTT. This encodes CASSLGPPLAGRGDTQYF.

The CDR3 protein is CASRRTSESTDTQYF. Written as DNA, the CDR3 is TGTGCCAGCAGAAGGACTAGCGAGAGCACAGATACGCAGTATTTT. The V gene is TRBV2, the J gene TRBJ2-3, with TRBD2 identical over 9 bases. Germline CDR1 reads SNHLY; CDR2 reads FYNNEI. CDR3 size: 15 residues. Trimming removed 6 bases from V and 0 bases from J; junction bases left unmatched: 4. The full variable domain, in which reference TRBV2 and TRBJ2-3 provide the parts outside the CDR3, is EPEVTQTPSHQVTQMGQEVILRCVPISNHLYFYWYRQILGQKVEFLVSFYNNEISEKSEIFDDQFSVERPDGSNFTLKIRSTKLEDSAMYFCASRRTSESTDTQYFGPGTRLTVL.

This chain joins TRBV7-8 and TRBJ2-5, with 9 bases aligning to TRBD2. The CDR3 has 13 residues. J lost 5 bases, V lost 5 bases, and 3 bases had no gene match. Germline values: CDR1 SGHVS, CDR2 FQNEAQ. The CDR3 sequence: CASSIGLAETQYF. Here the CDR3 DNA reads TGTGCCAGCAGCATTGGACTAGCGGAGACCCAGTACTTC.

The gene calls are TRBV9 and TRBJ2-3, with 9 bases identical to TRBD2. The CDR3 has 16 amino acids. Germline V gene sequence: CDR1 SGDLS, CDR2 YYNGEE. V shed 5 bases and J 4 bases; nucleotides not matched to a gene: 11. In DNA, the CDR3 is TGTGCCAGCAGTCGTCTGGGACTAGCTATCGCAGATACGCAGTATTTT. Translation: CASSRLGLAIADTQYF.

The rearrangement links TRBV5-1 to TRBJ2-1, with 15 bases fitting TRBD2. The CDR3 consists of 17 residues. CDR1 SGHRS and CDR2 YFSETQ come from the germline V gene. Losses at the gene ends were 4 bases for V and 13 bases for J; bases not matched to a gene: 15. The CDR3 coding sequence is TGCGCCAGCAGCCGAGAACCGGGACTAGCGGGGGGACTGGAACAGTTCTTC. It encodes CASSREPGLAGGLEQFF.

The V gene is TRBV6-5, the J gene TRBJ1-6; D call uncertain. This CDR3 has 15 amino acids. Trimming removed 7 bases from V and 6 bases from J, with 16 bases in between. Germline V gives CDR1 MNHEY, CDR2 SVGAGI. CDR3 nucleotide sequence: TGTGCCAGCACCCAAGAGCGGGGTTTTAATTCACCCCTCCACTTT. Protein: CASTQERGFNSPLHF.

This clone was recorded a few times. This rearrangement joins TRBV29-1 to TRBJ1-2; D is perhaps TRBD1 (6 bases). This CDR3 has 17 amino acids. Trimming stripped 3 bases from V and 2 bases from J, with 22 bases between. In germline, CDR1 is SQVTM, CDR2 ANQGSEA. CDR3 nucleotides: TGCAGCGTTGAGAATTCAACAGGGCTTCAGGGAAACTATGGCTACACCTTC. Translating it yields CSVENSTGLQGNYGYTF.

The chain links TRBV30 to TRBJ2-4, with 9 bases aligning to TRBD1. V shed 4 bases and J 5 bases; nucleotides not matched to a gene: 9. The CDR3 is made up of 15 amino acids. Germline V CDR1 and CDR2: GTSNPN, SVGIG (reference sequence). The CDR3 DNA sequence: TGTGCCTGGACCCGTAGGACAGGGGCCCAAAACATTCAGTACTTC. Translating gives CAWTRRTGAQNIQYF. The full variable domain, its missing parts supplied by reference TRBV30 and TRBJ2-4, is SQTIHQWPATLVQPVGSPLSLECTVEGTSNPNLYWYRQAAGRGLQLLFYSVGIGQISSEVPQNLSASRPQDRQFILSSKKLLLSDSGFYLCAWTRRTGAQNIQYFGAGTRLSVL.

The chain combines TRBV9 with TRBJ2-3; 7 bases agree with TRBD2. Trimming took 3 bases from V and 2 from J; bases not matched to a gene: 6. Germline CDR1 is SGDLS and CDR2 is YYNGEE. The CDR3 is 15 amino acids. The CDR3 loop reads CASSAPGLPTDTQYF. DNA for the CDR3: TGTGCCAGCAGCGCACCGGGACTACCCACAGATACGCAGTATTTT.

CDR3 sequence (DNA): TGCGCCAGCAGTTCGGTTCATGAGCAGTTCTTC. Protein: CASSSVHEQFF. The gene calls are TRBV5-1 and TRBJ2-1; D gene unclear. V lost 5 bases to trimming and J lost 8 bases, with 8 bases between them. Looked up from germline, CDR1 is SGHRS and CDR2 is YFSETQ. The CDR3 loop spans 11 amino acids. Full variable domain (rest looked up from reference TRBV5-1 and TRBJ2-1): KAGVTQTPRYLIKTRGQQVTLSCSPISGHRSVSWYQQTPGQGLQFLFEYFSETQRNKGNFPGRFSGRQFSNSRSEMNVSTLELGDSALYLCASSSVHEQFFGPGTRLTVL.

This clone was counted between two and nine times. The chain couples TRBV5-6 to TRBJ1-4; D possibly corresponds to TRBD1 (6 bases). Germline V gives CDR1 SGHDT, CDR2 YYEEEE. V lost 0 bases and J 6 bases, leaving 15 bases between the germline ends. This CDR3 has 16 amino acids. In nucleotides, the CDR3 is TGTGCCAGCAGCTTGGCAAGGACAGCAAGGGATGAAAAACTGTTTTTT. This encodes CASSLARTARDEKLFF.

The chain employs TRBV5-4 and TRBJ2-5; D may be TRBD1 (6 bases). Germline CDR1 is SGHNT and CDR2 is YYREEE (reference sequence). V lost 4 bases, J lost 5 bases, and 18 bases lay in between. The CDR3 spans 15 residues. CDR3 bases: TGTGCCAGCAGCGCCAACAGGGTGGTGGGGGAGACCCAGTACTTC. It encodes CASSANRVVGETQYF.

V and J are TRBV7-8 and TRBJ2-2, with D maybe TRBD2 (6 bases). The CDR3 covers 16 residues. The germline gives CDR1 SGHVS, CDR2 FQNEAQ. V was cut by 9 bases and J by 1 base, with 18 bases left in between. CDR3 coding DNA: TGTGCCAGTAAGCTTAACCGGGGGAGGAACACCGGGGAGCTGTTTTTT. The encoded protein is CASKLNRGRNTGELFF.

This clone was counted a single time. The chain combines TRBV5-4 with TRBJ1-2; D remains unclear. The V gene's germline CDR1 is SGHNT and CDR2 YYREEE (reference sequence). V was pared by 6 bases and J by 1 base, with 16 bases between. The CDR3 is 15 residues long. The CDR3 DNA follows: TGTGCCAGCACCGGAGGAGGTTTGCTTAACTATGGCTACACCTTC. Protein: CASTGGGLLNYGYTF.

The rearrangement uses TRBV6-1 and TRBJ1-2; the D is unclear. CDR1 and CDR2 (germline): MNHNS, SASEGT. CDR3 length equals 12 residues. V lost 7 bases to trimming and J lost 3 bases, with 9 bases between them. CDR3 sequence (DNA): TGTGCCAGCACGCTGGCGGACTATGGCTACACCTTC. Translated: CASTLADYGYTF.